The 24 T cell receptor beta chains reported below all come from one sample, sequenced in a study of cytomegalovirus exposure and HLA in healthy donors (dated 2017 in TCRdb). Library preparation used the immunoSEQ multiplex PCR assay. A mixture of 60 forward primers for TCR Vbeta segments and 13 reverse primers for TCR Jbeta segments was used in the multiplex PCR. TCRdb mirrors the immuneACCESS table, restricted to in-frame sequences. Some clones are absent from its copies; in checked studies, under half trace to an unresolved V gene, and the reason for the others is unknown. The sample table lists about 200,000 clones, approximately 86% of them with a count of one. Around 0.34% of the sample rests with the top ten. Sequenced material: PBMCs. The receptors shown here come from a woman between 25 and 40 years old in good health and CMV-seronegative.

The chain joins TRBV6-5 to TRBJ2-7; possibly TRBD2 for D (6 bases). Germline values: CDR1 MNHEY, CDR2 SVGAGI. The length of the CDR3 is 15 residues. Trimming shortened V by 4 bases and J by 2 bases, and 15 bases separated the two germline ends. This chain's CDR3 is CASSLEGGLPYEQYF. The CDR3 DNA reads as TGTGCCAGCAGTTTGGAGGGAGGTTTACCCTACGAGCAGTACTTC.

The chain employs TRBV19 and TRBJ2-1; D gene unclear. Between the trimmed V and J ends, which lost 1 base and 3 bases, there was a span of 7 bases. This CDR3 has 14 residues. Germline-derived CDR1 and CDR2 are LNHDA and SQIVND (reference sequence). The CDR3 loop reads CASSIGLSYNEQFF. DNA for the CDR3: TGTGCCAGTAGTATAGGACTGAGCTACAATGAGCAGTTCTTC.

The chain joins TRBV5-1 to TRBJ1-1; D unresolved. V was trimmed by 3 bases and J by 5 bases, leaving 14 bases between them. CDR3 length: 14 amino acids. CDR1 SGHRS and CDR2 YFSETQ come from the germline V gene. The CDR3 is CASSSESPGTEAFF. DNA of the CDR3: TGCGCCAGCAGCTCGGAGTCACCGGGGACTGAAGCTTTCTTT.

This clone was seen just once. The rearrangement uses TRBV5-1 and TRBJ2-5; TRBD2 is a possible D gene (5 bases). In germline, CDR1 is SGHRS, CDR2 YFSETQ. The CDR3 consists of 14 residues. Trimming stripped 4 bases from V and 0 bases from J, with 10 bases between. In DNA form, the CDR3 reads TGCGCCAGCAGCGTGAGGGTAAACCAAGAGACCCAGTACTTC. Translation gives CASSVRVNQETQYF.

Only one count was recorded for this clone. The J gene is TRBJ2-7, the V gene TRBV21-1; TRBD2 is taken as the D call from the table, unchecked against the DNA. TRBV21-1 has pseudogene status. The CDR3 length is 12 residues. The CDR3 nucleotides read TGTGCCAGCAGCAAAGACGGCTACGAGCAGTACTTC. Its protein is CASSKDGYEQYF.

The chain couples TRBV5-4 to TRBJ2-1; 11 nucleotides align to TRBD2. The CDR3 is 18 amino acids. Trimming cost V 4 bases and J 0 bases; bases outside gene matches: 9. CDR1 is SGHNT, CDR2 YYREEE, per germline (reference sequence). CDR3 nucleotide sequence: TGTGCCAGCAGCGTTGCGGGACTAGCGGTGAGCTCCTACAATGAGCAGTTCTTC. It codes for CASSVAGLAVSSYNEQFF. The full variable domain, in which reference TRBV5-4 and TRBJ2-1 provide the parts outside the CDR3, is ETGVTQSPTHLIKTRGQQVTLRCSSQSGHNTVSWYQQALGQGPQFIFQYYREEENGRGNFPPRFSGLQFPNYSSELNVNALELDDSALYLCASSVAGLAVSSYNEQFFGPGTRLTVL.

The genes are TRBV28 and TRBJ2-1; 11 nucleotides match TRBD2. The CDR3 loop spans 15 amino acids. V was clipped by 6 bases and J by 4 bases; unmatched bases: 5. The germline V gene encodes CDR1 MDHEN and CDR2 SYDVKM. CDR3 in DNA: TGTGCCAGCAGCTCACCTAGCGGGAGGTACAATGAGCAGTTCTTC. Amino acid sequence: CASSSPSGRYNEQFF.

The V and J genes are TRBV5-1 and TRBJ1-1, with 9 bases fitting TRBD1. Germline V gives CDR1 SGHRS, CDR2 YFSETQ. There are 16 residues in the CDR3. V lost 4 bases and J lost 4; bases outside the gene matches: 11. CDR3 in amino acids: CASSGGDRERSTEAFF. DNA of the CDR3: TGCGCCAGCAGCGGGGGGGACAGGGAGAGGAGCACTGAAGCTTTCTTT. The full variable domain, with the rest looked up from reference TRBV5-1 and TRBJ1-1, is KAGVTQTPRYLIKTRGQQVTLSCSPISGHRSVSWYQQTPGQGLQFLFEYFSETQRNKGNFPGRFSGRQFSNSRSEMNVSTLELGDSALYLCASSGGDRERSTEAFFGQGTRLTVV.

The rearrangement uses TRBV2 and TRBJ1-6; D possibly corresponds to TRBD1 (6 bases). The CDR3 totals 16 residues. In germline, CDR1 is SNHLY, CDR2 FYNNEI. V dropped 5 bases and J dropped 7 bases, with 18 bases sitting between them. CDR3 region: CASSSERTVNNSPLHF. The DNA of the CDR3 is TGTGCCAGCAGTTCTGAAAGGACAGTGAACAATTCACCCCTCCACTTT.

The gene calls are TRBV7-2 and TRBJ2-1; tentatively, D is TRBD2 (6 bases). Germline V lookup: CDR1 SGHTA, CDR2 FQGNSA. The CDR3 is made up of 15 amino acids. The V end lost 1 base, the J end lost 4 bases, and 11 bases lay between the germline ends. The CDR3 spells CASSLDRGKYNEQFF. CDR3 in DNA: TGTGCCAGCAGCTTAGACCGCGGGAAATACAATGAGCAGTTCTTC. Combining the CDR3 with reference TRBV7-2 and TRBJ2-1 gives the whole variable domain GAGVSQSPSNKVTEKGKDVELRCDPISGHTALYWYRQSLGQGLEFLIYFQGNSAPDKSGLPSDRFSAERTGGSVSTLTIQRTQQEDSAVYLCASSLDRGKYNEQFFGPGTRLTVL.

CDR3 sequence: CASSILFSGGARNTQYF. DNA of the CDR3: TGTGCCAGTAGTATTCTTTTTAGCGGGGGGGCCAGGAATACGCAGTATTTT. The chain joins TRBV19 to TRBJ2-3, with 11 nucleotides matching TRBD2. Germline V gene data show CDR1 as LNHDA and CDR2 as SQIVND (reference sequence). Trimming took 3 bases from V and 7 from J; bases not matched to a gene: 12. This CDR3 has 17 amino acids.

The rearrangement links TRBV30 to TRBJ2-5; 10 bases agree with TRBD2. With V trimmed by 4 bases and J by 5 bases, 7 bases remained unmatched. Germline assignment: CDR1 GTSNPN and CDR2 SVGIG (reference sequence). The CDR3 spans 14 residues. This CDR3 is CAWTSSGSRETQYF. The CDR3 DNA sequence: TGTGCCTGGACCTCTAGCGGGAGCCGCGAGACCCAGTACTTC.

This clone has more than one count but fewer than ten. The rearrangement joins TRBV6-1 to TRBJ2-5; D ambiguous. CDR3 length: 14 residues. The V end was cut by 6 bases, the J end by 0 bases, with 11 bases between. Germline values: CDR1 MNHNS, CDR2 SASEGT. The CDR3 here is CASRRSAYQETQYF. CDR3 sequence (DNA): TGTGCCAGCAGGCGGTCCGCGTACCAAGAGACCCAGTACTTC.

CDR3 nucleotide sequence: TGTGCCAGCAGAAGTAGGCGGGAGAGGTCCTACAATGAGCAGTTCTTC. Protein: CASRSRRERSYNEQFF. The rearrangement links TRBV28 to TRBJ2-1, with TRBD2 matching over 7 bases. The germline V gene has CDR1 MDHEN and CDR2 SYDVKM. The CDR3 consists of 16 residues. The J segment lost 1 base and the V segment lost 6 bases, leaving 9 bases of the junction unmatched.

Only a few counts were recorded for this clone. This specimen includes other DNA sequences encoding the same CDR3. The chain recombines TRBV6-1 with TRBJ1-2; no clear D. The CDR3 totals 12 residues. Per the germline V gene, CDR1 is MNHNS and CDR2 is SASEGT. V lost 3 bases to trimming and J lost 2 bases, with 4 bases between them. The CDR3 nucleotides are TGTGCCAGCAGTGACAGGAACTATGGCTACACCTTC. This translates into CASSDRNYGYTF.

This clone was counted once. V gene TRBV6-1 combines with J gene TRBJ2-5; 7 positions match TRBD1. CDR1 and CDR2 (germline): MNHNS, SASEGT. V trimming: 9 bases; J trimming: 2 bases; junction bases outside the gene matches: 6. This CDR3 has 13 amino acids. CDR3 nucleotide sequence: TGTGCCAGTAGCCGGGACAGACAAGAGACCCAGTACTTC. Translation: CASSRDRQETQYF.

The rearrangement joins TRBV10-3 to TRBJ2-1, with TRBD2 matching over 12 bases. CDR1 ENHRY and CDR2 SYGVKD come from the germline V gene. CDR3 length: 17 residues. V shed 0 bases, J shed 7 bases, and the junction held 7 bases outside the gene matches. CDR3 coding DNA: TGTGCCATCAGTGAGTCTATGACTAGCGGGGGTGCGAATGAGCAGTTCTTC. Protein sequence: CAISESMTSGGANEQFF.

The CDR3 sequence: CASRPFSSSGEVGELFF. CDR3 bases: TGTGCCAGCAGGCCATTCAGCTCTAGCGGGGAGGTCGGGGAGCTGTTTTTT. The J gene is TRBJ2-2, the V gene TRBV9; 9 bases match TRBD2. V trimming: 5 bases; J trimming: 7 bases; junction bases outside the gene matches: 15. The CDR3 length is 17 residues. The germline V gene encodes CDR1 SGDLS and CDR2 YYNGEE. Filled out from reference TRBV9 and TRBJ2-2, the complete variable domain reads DSGVTQTPKHLITATGQRVTLRCSPRSGDLSVYWYQQSLDQGLQFLIQYYNGEERAKGNILERFSAQQFPDLHSELNLSSLELGDSALYFCASRPFSSSGEVGELFFGEGSRLTVL.

The rearrangement joins TRBV28 to TRBJ2-2, with D possibly TRBD1 on 5 matching bases. CDR1 and CDR2 from the germline V gene are MDHEN and SYDVKM. This CDR3 has 15 residues. With 8 bases removed from V and 4 bases from J, the gap between germline ends came to 17 bases. CDR3 nucleotide sequence: TGTGCCAGCTCTAAACTTGTAAGGGGCACCGGGGAGCTGTTTTTT. It specifies CASSKLVRGTGELFF.

The rearrangement links TRBV7-2 to TRBJ2-1, with TRBD1 matching 7 bases. CDR1 is SGHTA and CDR2 is FQGNSA in the germline V gene. This CDR3 has 16 residues. The V and J ends lost 0 bases and 0 bases, in that order; junction bases with no gene match: 2. This chain's CDR3 is CASSLAGTASYNEQFF. Here the CDR3 DNA reads TGTGCCAGCAGCTTAGCAGGGACAGCCTCCTACAATGAGCAGTTCTTC.

This rearrangement joins TRBV7-6 to TRBJ2-2; 9 bases line up with TRBD1. The CDR3 is 18 amino acids. V shed 2 bases, J shed 0 bases, and the junction held 7 bases outside the gene matches. CDR1 SGHVS and CDR2 FNYEAQ come from the germline V gene. As DNA, the CDR3 is TGTGCCAGCAGCTTAACAACAGGGGGCCCCGCGAACACCGGGGAGCTGTTTTTT. It specifies CASSLTTGGPANTGELFF.

The gene calls are TRBV7-9 and TRBJ2-5, with TRBD1 matching over 7 bases. V was clipped by 5 bases and J by 0 bases; unmatched bases: 6. Germline lookup yields CDR1 SEHNR and CDR2 FQNEAQ (reference sequence). CDR3 length: 15 amino acids. The CDR3 bases are TGTGCCAGCAGCCCTGGACAGGAGTACCAAGAGACCCAGTACTTC. It translates to CASSPGQEYQETQYF.

The chain uses TRBV28 and TRBJ2-7; TRBD1 is a possible D gene (6 bases). CDR1 MDHEN and CDR2 SYDVKM come from the germline V gene. The ends were cut back, 3 bases at V and 5 bases at J, with 11 bases in the middle. The CDR3 runs to 13 residues. CDR3 sequence reads: CASSFGRGHEQYF. The CDR3 DNA reads TGTGCCAGCAGTTTCGGCAGGGGCCACGAGCAGTACTTC. The variable domain in full, completed from reference TRBV28 and TRBJ2-7, reads DVKVTQSSRYLVKRTGEKVFLECVQDMDHENMFWYRQDPGLGLRLIYFSYDVKMKEKGDIPEGYSVSREKKERFSLILESASTNQTSMYLCASSFGRGHEQYFGPGTRLTVT.

This clone appeared a single time. V is TRBV13 and J is TRBJ1-1, with D possibly being TRBD1 (6 bases). With 5 bases removed from V and 1 base from J, the gap between germline ends came to 14 bases. This CDR3 is 15 amino acids long. Germline CDR1 is PRHDT and CDR2 is FYEKMQ (reference sequence). The CDR3 DNA sequence: TGTGCCAGCAGCCCAACAGGGCACGGGAACACTGAAGCTTTCTTT. It yields the protein CASSPTGHGNTEAFF.